Reported below is one T cell receptor beta chain. The time point is: persistent/refractory GD, antithyroid drugs over 5 years with positive TRAb. PBMC RNA served as the TCR library source. HTBI primers from iRepertoire and Arm-PCR of CDR3 regions yielded the TCR beta libraries. Using its own MiXCR run on the multiplex PCR reads, TCRdb lists one record per CDR3 protein. The sample holds some 300,000 distinct CDR3 sequences, roughly a fifth seen once. The germline V gene has CDR1 DFQATT and CDR2 SNEGSKA (reference sequence). The CDR3 consists of 14 residues. V was clipped by 3 bases and J by 9 bases, with 15 bases between them. This record belongs to a study of regulatory T cells in long-lasting Graves disease.

V gene TRBV20-1 combines with J gene TRBJ1-6, with D possibly matching TRBD1 (5 bases). The sample here was peripheral blood mononuclear cells (PBMCs), taken when the disease was refractory, from a patient treated with antithyroid drugs. This TCR derives from a female donor with Graves disease. In DNA form, the CDR3 reads TGCAGTGCTAGTAAGGGGAGCAACAGTTCACCCCTCCACTTT. It specifies CSASKGSNSSPLHF.